The 30 T cell receptor beta chains below all came from one sample that was sequenced in a study of blood T cells in healthy people across ages. PCR was performed a second time for roughly 6 to 12 cycles using a sample-barcoded 5' primer and a J-beta primer mix. TCRdb analysed the 5' RACE reads with MiXCR anew, one entry per CDR3 protein. Altogether 650,000 to 900,000 distinct CDR3 sequences are present, 62% being singletons, with the ten largest covering 28%. Input material: blood. The source of these receptors is a man aged 25 to 40 in good health.

The chain uses TRBV5-1 and TRBJ2-7, with 7 bases identical to TRBD1. The last part of the DNA fits TRBJ2-5 better; the J call may be wrong. Germline-derived CDR1 and CDR2 are SGHRS and YFSETQ. The CDR3 is 15 amino acids. CDR3 nucleotides: TGCGCCAGCAGCTTGGGGTATACAGGGGAAGAGACCCAGTACTTC. Translated, it gives CASSLGYTGEETQYF.

This chain uses TRBV29-1 with TRBJ1-2; 8 nucleotides line up with TRBD1. The CDR3 totals 13 residues. Germline-derived CDR1 and CDR2 are SQVTM and ANQGSEA. V dropped 4 bases and J dropped 2; count of bases not matched to a gene: 3. CDR3: CSVGGQANYGYTF. The CDR3 nucleotides are TGCAGCGTTGGGGGACAGGCGAACTATGGCTACACCTTC.

The V call is TRBV6-2 or TRBV6-3, the J call TRBJ2-7, with 7 positions matching TRBD1. CDR3 size: 14 residues. V shed 7 bases and J 1 base; nucleotides not matched to a gene: 7. Germline V gene sequence: CDR1 MNHEY, CDR2 SVGEGT. Here the CDR3 DNA reads TGTGCCAGCAATGAGGGGGCTGATTCCTACGAGCAGTACTTC. As protein: CASNEGADSYEQYF.

This clonotype was seen only a few times. The chain has TRBV4-2 and TRBJ1-1, with 12 bases lining up with TRBD1. Trimming cost V 3 bases and J 0 bases; bases outside gene matches: 5. Germline V gene sequence: CDR1 LGHNA, CDR2 YNFKEQ. This CDR3 region has 17 residues. CDR3 region: CASSQDGTGGLNTEAFF. As DNA, the CDR3 is TGTGCCAGCAGCCAGGATGGGACAGGGGGCCTGAACACTGAAGCTTTCTTT.

This chain connects TRBV6-2 or TRBV6-3 to TRBJ1-2; D is perhaps TRBD1 (5 bases). Germline V gives CDR1 MNHEY, CDR2 SVGEGT. The CDR3 extends over 13 amino acids. Trimming pared 2 bases from V and 9 bases from J, leaving 13 bases between. CDR3: CASSYMGPDRYTF. Written as DNA, the CDR3 is TGTGCCAGCAGTTACATGGGGCCGGATCGCTACACCTTC.

The V call is TRBV6-1, the J call TRBJ1-2; weak D call: TRBD1 (5 bases). V dropped 3 bases and J dropped 4 bases, with 30 bases sitting between them. Germline assignment: CDR1 MNHNS and CDR2 SASEGT. The CDR3 has 20 residues. The chain's CDR3 is CASSEERWGVGKEFSYGYTF. In nucleotides, the CDR3 is TGTGCCAGCAGTGAGGAGCGATGGGGGGTCGGCAAGGAGTTCAGCTATGGCTACACCTTC.

V gene TRBV15 combines with J gene TRBJ2-4, with unresolved D. TRBJ2-7 explains the end of the DNA better; the J call may be wrong. The germline gives CDR1 LNHNV, CDR2 YYDKDF (reference sequence). The CDR3 loop spans 12 amino acids. The CDR3 sequence: CATSRDTDEQYF. The CDR3, as DNA: TGTGCCACCAGCAGAGATACGGACGAGCAGTACTTC.

V and J are TRBV4-3 and TRBJ1-3, with a tentative D call TRBD1 (5 bases). Germline lookup yields CDR1 LGHNA and CDR2 YSLEER. With 1 base removed from V and 2 bases from J, the gap between germline ends came to 9 bases. The CDR3 has 15 amino acids. The CDR3 reads CASSQGWGAGNTIYF. The DNA of the CDR3 is TGCGCCAGCAGCCAAGGATGGGGGGCTGGAAACACCATATATTTT.

The chain couples TRBV6-4 to TRBJ2-5; 9 bases are a match to TRBD1. V was clipped by 1 base and J by 11 bases; unmatched bases: 11. CDR1 is MRHNA, CDR2 SNTAGT, per germline. The CDR3 covers 15 residues. CDR3 loop: CASSDFSLDRGKQYF. The CDR3 nucleotides read TGTGCCAGCAGTGACTTTTCCTTGGACAGGGGCAAGCAGTACTTC.

The chain recombines TRBV4-2 with TRBJ2-7; D gene uncertain. The germline CDR1 and CDR2 sequences are LGHNA and YNFKEQ. The CDR3 consists of 13 residues. V lost 5 bases to trimming and J lost 2 bases, with 10 bases between them. The CDR3 coding sequence is TGTGCCAGCAGCTTCATCTCAACCTACGAGCAGTACTTC. It codes for CASSFISTYEQYF.

V usage is TRBV5-6 and J usage is TRBJ1-5, with 7 nucleotides matching TRBD1. V was clipped by 0 bases and J by 2 bases; unmatched bases: 5. The CDR3 length is 16 residues. The V gene's germline CDR1 is SGHDT and CDR2 YYEEEE. This CDR3 is CASSLAFGQGNQPQHF. The DNA of the CDR3 is TGTGCCAGCAGCTTGGCCTTTGGACAGGGCAATCAGCCCCAGCATTTT.

This clonotype was seen more than once but under ten times. The J gene is TRBJ1-2, the V gene TRBV7-2; 9 nucleotides line up with TRBD1. Germline V gene lookup returns CDR1 SGHTA and CDR2 FQGNSA. This CDR3 has 14 residues. V dropped 5 bases and J dropped 4; count of bases not matched to a gene: 5. CDR3 protein: CASSPGTGFYGYTF. The CDR3 bases are TGTGCCAGCAGCCCCGGGACAGGGTTCTATGGCTACACCTTC. The entire variable domain, with the rest obtained from reference TRBV7-2 and TRBJ1-2, is as follows: GAGVSQSPSNKVTEKGKDVELRCDPISGHTALYWYRQSLGQGLEFLIYFQGNSAPDKSGLPSDRFSAERTGGSVSTLTIQRTQQEDSAVYLCASSPGTGFYGYTFGSGTRLTVV.

V gene TRBV3-1 combines with J gene TRBJ2-3; tentatively, D is TRBD2 (5 bases). Germline V gene data show CDR1 as LGHDT and CDR2 as YNNKEL (reference sequence). V lost 0 bases and J 0 bases, leaving 10 bases between the germline ends. This CDR3 is built from 16 residues. The DNA for the CDR3 is TGTGCCAGCAGCCAAGAAGACTATCCTAGCACAGATACGCAGTATTTT. It encodes CASSQEDYPSTDTQYF.

V gene TRBV15 combines with J gene TRBJ2-7; 9 positions agree with TRBD1. CDR3 length: 16 residues. J gave up 4 bases and V 1 base, and 8 bases lay outside the gene matches. Germline V CDR1 and CDR2: LNHNV, YYDKDF (reference sequence). CDR3 sequence: CATSRAAGQGSYEQYF. DNA for the CDR3: TGTGCCACCAGCAGAGCCGCCGGACAGGGGAGTTACGAGCAGTACTTC.

This chain links TRBV9 with TRBJ1-2, with D unresolved. Trimming stripped 4 bases from V and 5 bases from J, with 18 bases between. This CDR3 has 15 residues. In germline, CDR1 is SGDLS, CDR2 YYNGEE. CDR3 DNA sequence: TGTGCCAGCAGCCGAAAGGAGCAGGAAATTTATGGCTACACCTTC. Its translation: CASSRKEQEIYGYTF. The complete variable domain, with remaining parts taken from reference TRBV9 and TRBJ1-2, reads DSGVTQTPKHLITATGQRVTLRCSPRSGDLSVYWYQQSLDQGLQFLIQYYNGEERAKGNILERFSAQQFPDLHSELNLSSLELGDSALYFCASSRKEQEIYGYTFGSGTRLTVV.

Details on this clonotype: The junction and the germline gene differ at one end; a read error may be behind it. The gene calls are TRBV5-1 and TRBJ2-1, with D perhaps being TRBD1 or TRBD2 (7 bases each). The V gene's germline CDR1 is SGHRS and CDR2 YFSETQ. The CDR3 consists of 15 residues. The CDR3: CASSLARGGFGEQFF. DNA of the CDR3: TGCGCCAGTAGCTTGGCCAGGGGGGGATTCGGTGAGCAGTTCTTC.

In its sample, this clonotype was seen a few times. This rearrangement joins TRBV15 to TRBJ2-7, with 7 nucleotides matching TRBD1. V lost 5 bases, J lost 3 bases, and 7 bases stayed unmatched. Germline V gene sequence: CDR1 LNHNV, CDR2 YYDKDF (reference sequence). The CDR3 contains 14 residues. The CDR3 DNA reads TGTGCCACCAGCTTCGACAGGGCTGGCTACGAGCAGTACTTC. This translates into CATSFDRAGYEQYF.

The chain couples TRBV28 to TRBJ2-2; D gene ambiguous. Trimming took 6 bases from V and 1 from J, leaving 3 bases between them. CDR3 length equals 12 residues. Germline assignment: CDR1 MDHEN and CDR2 SYDVKM. The CDR3 is CASRRNTGELFF. The CDR3 nucleotides are TGTGCCAGCAGAAGGAACACCGGGGAGCTGTTTTTT. The full variable domain, its missing parts supplied by reference TRBV28 and TRBJ2-2, is DVKVTQSSRYLVKRTGEKVFLECVQDMDHENMFWYRQDPGLGLRLIYFSYDVKMKEKGDIPEGYSVSREKKERFSLILESASTNQTSMYLCASRRNTGELFFGEGSRLTVL.

The chain has TRBV10-3 and TRBJ2-7; no reliable D call. Trimming took 3 bases from V and 4 from J, leaving 13 bases between them. Germline V gene lookup returns CDR1 ENHRY and CDR2 SYGVKD. The CDR3 length is 14 residues. In DNA form, the CDR3 reads TGTGCCATCAGTGAACCGGCCAGATCTTACGAGCAGTACTTC. It translates to CAISEPARSYEQYF.

The chain links TRBV11-2 to TRBJ2-4, with TRBD1 matching 7 bases. The germline CDR1 and CDR2 sequences are SGHAT and FQNNGV. The CDR3 sequence is 16 residues long. Trimming at V came to 1 base and at J to 2 bases, leaving 5 bases not matched to a gene. CDR3: CASSLARQGSKNIQYF. DNA for the CDR3: TGTGCCAGCAGCTTAGCCAGACAGGGTTCCAAAAACATTCAGTACTTC. The whole variable domain, filled in from reference TRBV11-2 and TRBJ2-4, reads EAGVAQSPRYKIIEKRQSVAFWCNPISGHATLYWYQQILGQGPKLLIQFQNNGVVDDSQLPKDRFSAERLKGVDSTLKIQPAKLEDSAVYLCASSLARQGSKNIQYFGAGTRLSVL.

J is TRBJ1-4 and V is TRBV6-6; D remains ambiguous. V was pared by 0 bases and J by 0 bases, with 8 bases between. This CDR3 has 16 amino acids. CDR1 and CDR2 from the germline V gene are MNHNY and SVGAGI (reference sequence). The CDR3 sequence: CASSYSSGSTNEKLFF. The CDR3 DNA sequence: TGTGCCAGCAGTTACTCTTCGGGTTCAACTAATGAAAAACTGTTTTTT.

The chain employs TRBV6-5 and TRBJ2-7, with TRBD2 identical over 9 bases. The CDR3 spans 16 residues. The germline V gene has CDR1 MNHEY and CDR2 SVGAGI. V gave up 0 bases and J gave up 4 bases; unmatched junction bases: 7. CDR3 protein: CASSYSGAGGRYEQYF. The CDR3 coding sequence is TGTGCCAGCAGTTACTCGGGGGCGGGGGGGAGATACGAGCAGTACTTC.

V gene TRBV29-1 combines with J gene TRBJ2-7; D is unclear. Deletions cut 2 bases from V and 5 bases from J, with 10 bases between. The CDR3 sequence is 12 residues long. Germline assignment: CDR1 SQVTM and CDR2 ANQGSEA. This CDR3 reads CSVEFSLHEQYF. The CDR3 DNA sequence: TGCAGCGTTGAATTTTCCCTACACGAGCAGTACTTC.

The chain couples TRBV28 to TRBJ2-5; either TRBD1 or TRBD2 may fit D (5 bases each). CDR1 MDHEN and CDR2 SYDVKM come from the germline V gene. Deletions cut 3 bases from V and 7 bases from J, with 18 bases between. The CDR3 is 15 amino acids. The CDR3 sequence: CASSLRARTTGTQYF. CDR3 nucleotide sequence: TGTGCCAGCAGTTTGAGGGCCAGGACAACCGGGACCCAGTACTTC. The whole variable domain, remainder taken from reference TRBV28 and TRBJ2-5, is DVKVTQSSRYLVKRTGEKVFLECVQDMDHENMFWYRQDPGLGLRLIYFSYDVKMKEKGDIPEGYSVSREKKERFSLILESASTNQTSMYLCASSLRARTTGTQYFGPGTRLLVL.

This clonotype was observed a few times. The V gene is TRBV5-1, the J gene TRBJ2-5, with TRBD2 identical over 8 bases. J was trimmed by 4 bases and V by 4 bases; bases with no gene match: 6. This CDR3 region has 14 residues. Germline assignment: CDR1 SGHRS and CDR2 YFSETQ. The CDR3 bases are TGCGCCAGCAGCCAACGACTAGCGCCAGAGACCCAGTACTTC. As protein: CASSQRLAPETQYF.

The chain links TRBV7-3 to TRBJ2-6; D uncertain. CDR1 and CDR2 (germline): SGHTA, FQGTGA. CDR3 length: 15 amino acids. V lost 1 base and J 2 bases, leaving 6 bases between the germline ends. CDR3 nucleotide sequence: TGTGCCAGCAGCTTAAATCGGCCTGGGGCCAACGTCCTGACTTTC. It is translated as CASSLNRPGANVLTF.

This clonotype was seen a single time. The V and J genes are TRBV28 and TRBJ2-1; D is tentatively TRBD1 or TRBD2 (5 bases each). The germline V gene encodes CDR1 MDHEN and CDR2 SYDVKM. The CDR3 is 14 residues long. Trimming pared 6 bases from V and 2 bases from J, leaving 11 bases between. The CDR3 DNA follows: TGTGCCAGCAGGAAAAGGGGAGCCTACAATGAGCAGTTCTTC. This codes for CASRKRGAYNEQFF.

As to this clonotype: One base away lies a much larger clone, so this may be a sequencing read error. This chain connects TRBV10-3 to TRBJ2-1, with D tentatively TRBD2 (6 bases). Matching the DNA end better, TRBJ2-7 makes the J call doubtful. CDR3 length equals 15 residues. Germline CDR1 reads ENHRY; CDR2 reads SYGVKD. The CDR3 loop reads CAISESGGAYNEQYF. CDR3 DNA sequence: TGTGCCATCAGTGAGTCCGGCGGGGCCTACAATGAGCAGTACTTC.

The DNA for the CDR3 is TGTGCCAGCAGCTCCCGGCCGGGTCCCACTGAAGCTTTCTTT. Protein: CASSSRPGPTEAFF. This chain uses TRBV7-3 with TRBJ1-1; no firm D call. The V end lost 4 bases, the J end lost 4 bases, and 13 bases lay between the germline ends. The CDR3 has 14 residues. From germline, CDR1 is SGHTA and CDR2 FQGTGA.

This clonotype occurred a few times. The J gene is TRBJ2-3, the V gene TRBV4-3, with 16 bases that match TRBD2. Germline-derived CDR1 and CDR2 are LGHNA and YSLEER. The V segment lost 3 bases and the J segment 0 bases; nucleotides outside the gene matches: 9. The CDR3 sequence is 20 residues long. The CDR3 nucleotides read TGCGCCAGCAGCCACGCACCGGGACTAGCGGGGGGGCTTAGCACAGATACGCAGTATTTT. Protein: CASSHAPGLAGGLSTDTQYF.